This is a list of T cell receptor beta chains from one sample in a study of PD-1 blockade in classical Hodgkin lymphoma. The assay was immunoSEQ multiplex PCR, and TCRdb's table has in-frame clones only and misses some. The sample holds 25,000 to 35,000 clones, over 55% seen once. Sample: peripheral blood mononuclear cells (PBMCs), taken before the second cycle of nivolumab. These TCRs come from a human donor with classical Hodgkin lymphoma. The CDR3 runs from the conserved cysteine through the conserved F or W. Clone sizes are given selectively: once, few, many, or a class where the clone is expanded.

CDR3aa	j_gene	abundance	v_gene
CASTPIKSGTYNEQFF	TRBJ2-1	-	TRBV7-2
CASSFSSPPGGAHGYTF	TRBJ1-2	few	TRBV7-8
CASSLNLYTEAFF	TRBJ1-1	-	TRBV7-6
CASSLRDRDAYNEQFF	TRBJ2-1	-	TRBV28
CASSMRVSSYNEQFF	TRBJ2-1	once	TRBV2
CASRIGLRGKDGYTF	TRBJ1-2	few	TRBV21-1
CASSLASGEVGQPQHF	TRBJ1-5	-	TRBV7-9
CASSFRLGGVDYGYTF	TRBJ1-2	-	TRBV27
CASSPSPDSTYEQYF	TRBJ2-7	few	TRBV7-6
CASTGLAGGNEQFF	TRBJ2-1	few	TRBV2
CASSPSSAAANYGYTF	TRBJ1-2	few	TRBV7-9
CASSWNPGQEPQPLHF	TRBJ1-6	-	TRBV5-1
CASRRDRAYNYGYTF	TRBJ1-2	once	TRBV16
CSAPDTDTQYF	TRBJ2-3	-	TRBV20-1